This entry features one T cell receptor beta chain sequence. The sample belongs to a study of identical twins. TCRdb analysed the 5' RACE reads with MiXCR anew, one entry per CDR3 protein. In the table there are some 460,000 distinct CDR3 sequences, 12% to 15% of which are singletons. Trimming cost V 4 bases and J 4 bases, with 17 bases left between them. CDR1 and CDR2 (germline): LGHNA, YSLEER. This CDR3 spans 17 amino acids. In addition, the sample was reused for a study of yellow fever vaccine responses in identical twins.

The chain employs TRBV4-3 and TRBJ2-6; D is perhaps TRBD1 (6 bases). This receptor was obtained from a young woman in good health. The source material was CD4+ T cells sorted from blood. CDR3 DNA: TGCGCCAGCAGCCCTACAAAGACAGGAGGCGGGGCCAACGTCCTGACTTTC. Translated: CASSPTKTGGGANVLTF.